The 21 T cell receptor beta chains below all came from one sample that was sequenced in a study of blood T cell repertoires in COVID-19. Sequencing used immunoSEQ multiplex PCR; TCRdb keeps in-frame clones, though not all of them. The repertoire consists of under 40,000 clones, with roughly 84% occurring once and the leading ten covering 30% to 35%. Sequences were obtained from peripheral blood. The receptors shown here come from a man aged 70 or older with active COVID-19.

This rearrangement joins TRBV11-2 to TRBJ1-3, with D unclear. Trimming cost V 2 bases and J 1 base, with 12 bases left between them. The CDR3 is 16 amino acids. CDR1 is SGHAT, CDR2 FQNNGV, per germline. This chain's CDR3 is CASSLRAVRSGNTIYF. CDR3 sequence (DNA): TGTGCCAGCAGCTTACGCGCGGTTAGGTCTGGAAACACCATATATTTT.

CDR3 residues: CSARAVNIQYF. In DNA form, the CDR3 reads TGCAGTGCTAGAGCCGTAAACATTCAGTACTTC. V and J are TRBV20-1 and TRBJ2-4; D gene unclear. Trimming took off 1 base at V and 6 bases at J, with 4 bases between the two ends. The V gene's germline CDR1 is DFQATT and CDR2 SNEGSKA (reference sequence). The CDR3 totals 11 residues.

The chain recombines TRBV27 with TRBJ2-7; 8 bases line up with TRBD2. This CDR3 has 16 amino acids. Germline V gene data show CDR1 as MNHEY and CDR2 as SMNVEV (reference sequence). V was pared by 5 bases and J by 1 base, with 10 bases of the junction left unmatched. The chain's CDR3 is CASSLRKRERSYEQYF. For the CDR3, the DNA is TGTGCCAGCAGTCTAAGAAAGCGGGAGAGGTCCTACGAGCAGTACTTC.

The V gene is TRBV28, the J gene TRBJ2-7, with 10 bases fitting TRBD2. The CDR3 consists of 16 residues. Looked up from germline, CDR1 is MDHEN and CDR2 is SYDVKM. J gave up 4 bases and V 7 bases, and 13 bases lay outside the gene matches. CDR3 nucleotides: TGTGCCAGCACCGAAAGCAGCGGGAGGGGATCATACGAGCAGTACTTC. This codes for CASTESSGRGSYEQYF.

The gene calls are TRBV6-2 or TRBV6-3 and TRBJ2-4, with a possible D match to TRBD1 (5 bases). Trimming pared 5 bases from V and 3 bases from J, leaving 14 bases between. This CDR3 is built from 15 residues. Per the germline V gene, CDR1 is MNHEY and CDR2 is SVGEGT. CDR3 loop: CASSPEDIIKNIQYF. CDR3 sequence (DNA): TGTGCCAGCAGTCCCGAGGACATAATCAAAAACATTCAGTACTTC.

This chain connects TRBV3-1 (or the pseudogene TRBV3-2) to TRBJ1-1; TRBD1 might be the D (6 bases). This CDR3 contains 16 residues. The germline V gene has CDR1 LGHDT and CDR2 YNNKEL (reference sequence). The ends were cut back, 1 base at V and 5 bases at J, with 17 bases in the middle. CDR3 loop: CASSQAQGLGTTEAFF. CDR3 bases: TGTGCCAGCAGCCAAGCCCAGGGGTTAGGGACGACTGAAGCTTTCTTT.

The rearrangement joins TRBV24-1 to TRBJ2-3; 12 bases agree with TRBD2. The CDR3 sequence is 17 residues long. V shed 8 bases and J 1 base; nucleotides not matched to a gene: 9. Germline CDR1 and CDR2: KGHDR and SFDVKD. In nucleotides, the CDR3 is TGTGCCACCAACCCGCTAGCGGGAGGGCAGGGCACAGATACGCAGTATTTT. Translation gives CATNPLAGGQGTDTQYF.

J is TRBJ2-1 and V is TRBV2, with TRBD2 matching over 8 bases. CDR3 length: 13 amino acids. After removal of 9 bases from V and 6 bases from J, the junction contained 7 bases not matched to a gene. Per germline, CDR1 SNHLY and CDR2 FYNNEI. This CDR3 reads CASKVLAGNEQFF. CDR3 DNA: TGTGCCAGTAAGGTTCTAGCGGGCAATGAGCAGTTCTTC.

J is TRBJ2-2 and V is TRBV29-1, with 14 bases identical to TRBD2. This CDR3 spans 16 amino acids. The germline CDR1 and CDR2 sequences are SQVTM and ANQGSEA. Germline trimming cut 4 bases from V and 5 bases from J; bases unmatched to any gene: 6. CDR3 in amino acids: CSVAGLAGVLTGELFF. CDR3 DNA: TGCAGCGTTGCGGGACTAGCGGGAGTTTTAACCGGGGAGCTGTTTTTT.

The table lists this clone with a few counts. This sequence joins TRBV7-2 and TRBJ2-4; 7 bases map to TRBD1. The germline gives CDR1 SGHTA, CDR2 FQGNSA. The CDR3 loop spans 18 amino acids. V dropped 0 bases and J dropped 2; count of bases not matched to a gene: 10. The CDR3 nucleotides are TGTGCCAGCAGCTTAGCGGGAACTCGACAGGGACCCAAAAACATTCAGTACTTC. Encoded protein: CASSLAGTRQGPKNIQYF.

V is TRBV4-3 and J is TRBJ1-4, with 7 bases identical to TRBD1. Germline-derived CDR1 and CDR2 are LGHNA and YSLEER. The trim removed 1 base at V and 2 bases at J, leaving 4 bases unmatched. The CDR3 is made up of 16 amino acids. As DNA, the CDR3 is TGCGCCAGCAGCCAAGGCTGGGGACAGACTAATGAAAAACTGTTTTTT. Protein product: CASSQGWGQTNEKLFF.

This clone was detected once. The J gene is TRBJ2-7, the V gene TRBV5-1; TRBD2 matches at 9 bases. Germline CDR1 reads SGHRS; CDR2 reads YFSETQ. The length of the CDR3 is 14 residues. Trimming removed 7 bases from V and 0 bases from J; junction bases left unmatched: 5. The CDR3, as DNA: TGCGCCAGCTCTGTAGCGGGGGACTCCTACGAGCAGTACTTC. Translating gives CASSVAGDSYEQYF.

The chain is built from TRBV6-6 and TRBJ1-2; 8 bases line up with TRBD1. In germline, CDR1 is MNHNY, CDR2 SVGAGI (reference sequence). The trim removed 6 bases at V and 4 bases at J, leaving 7 bases unmatched. The CDR3 consists of 14 residues. The CDR3 region is CASRRTGFSYGYTF. In nucleotides, the CDR3 is TGTGCCAGCAGACGGACAGGGTTCAGCTATGGCTACACCTTC.

This sequence joins TRBV6-2 or TRBV6-3 and TRBJ1-5, with 10 positions matching TRBD1. Looked up from germline, CDR1 is MNHEY and CDR2 is SVGEGT. This CDR3 spans 17 amino acids. V lost 2 bases and J lost 1; bases outside the gene matches: 5. DNA for the CDR3: TGTGCCAGCAGTTACGTAACGGGACAGGGGAGCAATCAGCCCCAGCATTTT. Amino acids: CASSYVTGQGSNQPQHF.

V is TRBV9 and J is TRBJ2-1; possible D gene TRBD2, 6 bases. Germline CDR1 is SGDLS and CDR2 is YYNGEE. The V end lost 1 base, the J end lost 6 bases, and 14 bases lay between the germline ends. The CDR3 has 15 residues. This CDR3 is CASSVYPGGSNEQFF. The CDR3 bases are TGTGCCAGCAGCGTATATCCTGGAGGGTCCAATGAGCAGTTCTTC.

The V and J genes are TRBV5-1 and TRBJ2-1, with D perhaps matching TRBD2 (6 bases). The germline CDR1 and CDR2 sequences are SGHRS and YFSETQ. The CDR3 spans 17 residues. Trimming left V 3 bases short and J 9 bases short, with 25 bases between. CDR3 sequence: CASSSGKVQAGRFEQFF. DNA of the CDR3: TGCGCCAGCAGCTCTGGCAAGGTGCAGGCGGGGAGGTTTGAGCAGTTCTTC.

This sequence joins TRBV18 and TRBJ2-2, with 12 bases identical to TRBD1. This CDR3 has 18 residues. From germline, CDR1 is KGHSH and CDR2 LQKENI. With V trimmed by 3 bases and J by 6 bases, 11 bases remained unmatched. CDR3 coding DNA: TGTGCCAGCTCACCGGCGACTCCGGGACAGGGGGCCCCCGGGGAGCTGTTTTTT. This translates into CASSPATPGQGAPGELFF.

The chain joins TRBV29-1 to TRBJ2-3; TRBD2 matches 9 bases. Per the germline V gene, CDR1 is SQVTM and CDR2 is ANQGSEA. CDR3 size: 13 residues. CDR3 nucleotides: TGCACCATAGCGGGGGCAAACACAGATACGCAGTATTTT. Translation gives CTIAGANTDTQYF.

J is TRBJ2-3 and V is TRBV7-9; TRBD2 might be the D (5 bases). The CDR3 spans 17 residues. CDR1 SEHNR and CDR2 FQNEAQ come from the germline V gene (reference sequence). The V end lost 7 bases, the J end lost 0 bases, and 20 bases lay between the germline ends. CDR3 DNA: TGTGCCAGCATCCCGGGATCCCTAGCCGGCAGCACAGATACGCAGTATTTT. This sequence encodes CASIPGSLAGSTDTQYF.

The chain joins TRBV7-2 to TRBJ2-7; 12 bases match TRBD1. Germline assignment: CDR1 SGHTA and CDR2 FQGNSA. This CDR3 is 15 amino acids long. Unmatched junction bases numbered 4, after V lost 4 bases and J lost 3 bases. The CDR3 coding sequence is TGTGCCAGCAGCTGGGGGACAGGGGGCGGCTACGAGCAGTACTTC. Encoded protein: CASSWGTGGGYEQYF.

The J gene is TRBJ1-6, the V gene TRBV5-1, with 7 bases matching TRBD1. With 2 bases clipped from V and 5 bases from J, the junction kept 1 base outside the gene matches. The germline V gene has CDR1 SGHRS and CDR2 YFSETQ. CDR3 size: 14 residues. CDR3 nucleotides: TGCGCCAGCAGCTTCGACAGGGATAATTCACCCCTCCACTTT. Its protein is CASSFDRDNSPLHF.